This TCR beta chain appears in the sequencing data of a study of T cell repertoires in cytomegalovirus infection. Overall study: CMV epitopes that were recently identified and HLA-C-restricted were used alongside well-studied HLA-B-restricted ones. TCR beta signatures that were public indicated CMV infection and matching HLA type.

Study results and limitations: There were HLA-C-restricted CMV-specific TCR beta clonotypes dominating the ex vivo response. CMV carriers having the relevant HLA were flagged by cumulative public TCR beta family frequency.

This CDR3 is 19 amino acids long. The V gene's germline CDR1 is KGHDR and CDR2 SFDVKD. V lost 4 bases to trimming and J lost 0 bases, with 20 bases between them. Each CDR3 protein gets one entry after TCRdb re-called the reads with MiXCR. The sample shows approximately 300,000 distinct CDR3 sequences, just under 25% of them seen only once. Points on this clonotype: Its antigen is currently unknown.

The rearrangement joins TRBV24-1 to TRBJ2-2, with D possibly matching TRBD2 (8 bases). Sequencing used cultured PBMCs, obtained from culture after CMV antigen stimulation. This clonotype originated in a human donor in good health (CMV status not recorded). Some clones in this sample may be carry-over from other donors' samples. CDR3 nucleotide sequence: TGTGCCACCAGTGACCCTCAGGGGGGAGCGGGAGCGAACACCGGGGAGCTGTTTTTT. It yields the protein CATSDPQGGAGANTGELFF.